Detailed here is one T cell receptor (beta chain). Its antigen is not known. Clones were read by immunoSEQ multiplex PCR, and TCRdb kept only the in-frame ones, dropping some. The sample holds 8,500 to 10,000 clones. Germline V lookup: CDR1 SGHTA, CDR2 FQGTGA. This CDR3 is 15 amino acids long. No DNA is given. The sample is drawn from a study of synovial regulatory T cells in juvenile arthritis. Study-level results: Synovial Tregs shared more CDR3 sequences with iaTregs than other blood Tregs. Inflammation-associated Treg cells in blood had less TCR diversity than the remaining blood Treg cells.

These iaTreg cells were HLA-DR+ Tregs. Donors were approximately ten juvenile idiopathic arthritis patients with active disease. This clonotype was sampled from a donor aged 2-30 years with juvenile idiopathic arthritis. The sample taken for sequencing was Treg cells from blood. Subset specified: HLA-DR+ inflammation-associated blood Treg cells. The chain carries TRBV7-3 and TRBJ2-3. CDR3: CASSLGDGRTDTQYF.